These 11 T cell receptor beta chains came from one sample sequenced in a study of blood T cell repertoires in COVID-19. Some clones are missing from TCRdb's copy, which holds only in-frame ones; the method was immunoSEQ multiplex PCR. The sample records around 270,000 clones, 80% to 90% being singletons. The specimen sequenced was PBMCs or T cells enriched from blood (not recorded which). The receptors were sampled from a woman under 40 who had recovered from COVID-19.

The chain joins TRBV10-3 to TRBJ1-1; 8 nucleotides agree with TRBD1. V dropped 4 bases and J dropped 4; count of bases not matched to a gene: 14. Germline V lookup: CDR1 ENHRY, CDR2 SYGVKD. This CDR3 region has 17 residues. The chain's CDR3 is CAISGTGTGLGGTEAFF. The CDR3 bases are TGTGCCATCAGTGGGACCGGGACAGGCCTCGGGGGCACTGAAGCTTTCTTT.

This chain joins TRBV28 and TRBJ1-1; D might be TRBD1 (5 bases). Per the germline V gene, CDR1 is MDHEN and CDR2 is SYDVKM. This CDR3 has 14 residues. The V end was cut by 3 bases, the J end by 2 bases, with 10 bases between. This chain's CDR3 is CASSFGGANTEAFF. CDR3 nucleotides: TGTGCCAGCAGTTTCGGGGGAGCTAACACTGAAGCTTTCTTT.

The gene calls are TRBV2 and TRBJ2-6, with a weak D call TRBD2 (5 bases). Trimming shortened V by 7 bases and J by 2 bases, and 9 bases separated the two germline ends. From germline, CDR1 is SNHLY and CDR2 FYNNEI. This CDR3 has 14 amino acids. The CDR3 DNA follows: TGTGCCAGCACCCGAGGGACTGGGGCCAACGTCCTGACTTTC. Translating gives CASTRGTGANVLTF.

The chain has TRBV5-6 and TRBJ2-3, with 10 bases aligning to TRBD2. This CDR3 contains 19 residues. After removal of 0 bases from V and 4 bases from J, the junction contained 14 bases not matched to a gene. Germline loops: CDR1 SGHDT, CDR2 YYEEEE. CDR3 protein: CASSLASSGGLRGPDTQYF. For the CDR3, the DNA is TGTGCCAGCAGCTTGGCGAGTAGCGGGGGGCTCAGGGGTCCAGATACGCAGTATTTT.

This clone appeared a few times. V and J are TRBV27 and TRBJ1-6; D is perhaps TRBD1 (6 bases). The CDR3 is made up of 16 amino acids. Deletions cut 6 bases from V and 3 bases from J, with 15 bases between. CDR1 is MNHEY and CDR2 is SMNVEV in the germline V gene (reference sequence). This chain's CDR3 is CASSPHTGHYNSPLHF. The CDR3 nucleotides are TGTGCCAGCAGCCCTCATACGGGACACTATAATTCACCCCTCCACTTT.

The chain couples TRBV28 to TRBJ2-1; D is perhaps TRBD1 (6 bases). The germline V gene encodes CDR1 MDHEN and CDR2 SYDVKM. CDR3 size: 15 residues. The ends were cut back, 7 bases at V and 2 bases at J, with 15 bases in the middle. Written as DNA, the CDR3 is TGTGCCAGCAAACGGGGCAGGGGACCCTACAATGAGCAGTTCTTC. It codes for CASKRGRGPYNEQFF.

The gene calls are TRBV13 and TRBJ2-2; D uncertain. The CDR3 extends over 14 amino acids. The germline CDR1 and CDR2 sequences are PRHDT and FYEKMQ (reference sequence). Trimming cost V 1 base and J 7 bases, with 10 bases left between them. The CDR3 spells CASSLDNLDGELFF. CDR3 nucleotide sequence: TGTGCCAGCAGCTTAGACAACCTCGACGGGGAGCTGTTTTTT.

The V gene is TRBV6-6, the J gene TRBJ1-2; a weak D match, TRBD1 (6 bases). Trimming removed 7 bases at V and 8 bases at J, with 23 bases between. Germline V gene lookup returns CDR1 MNHNY and CDR2 SVGAGI (reference sequence). CDR3 length equals 15 residues. The CDR3 loop reads CASTQSRDNLWGYTF. For the CDR3, the DNA is TGTGCCAGCACCCAGAGCCGGGACAATTTATGGGGCTACACCTTC.

This chain uses TRBV23-1 with TRBJ2-5; possible D gene TRBD1, 6 bases. TRBV23-1 is reported as an ORF; its role is uncertain. The CDR3 is 20 residues long. V gave up 5 bases and J gave up 2 bases, with 30 bases separating them. CDR3 nucleotides: TGCGCCAGCAGTTCAAACGAGCTCCCACCAGAGTGGACAGAGCAAGAGACCCAGTACTTC. Its protein is CASSSNELPPEWTEQETQYF.

This chain links TRBV15 with TRBJ2-7, with 9 bases fitting TRBD2. This CDR3 contains 16 residues. In germline, CDR1 is LNHNV, CDR2 YYDKDF (reference sequence). J was trimmed by 2 bases and V by 0 bases; bases with no gene match: 5. The CDR3 DNA reads TGTGCCACCAGCAGAGATGAACTAGCGGGCCCCTACGAGCAGTACTTC. This codes for CATSRDELAGPYEQYF. Full variable domain (missing parts from reference TRBV15 and TRBJ2-7): DAMVIQNPRYQVTQFGKPVTLSCSQTLNHNVMYWYQQKSSQAPKLLFHYYDKDFNNEADTPDNFQSRRPNTSFCFLDIRSPGLGDTAMYLCATSRDELAGPYEQYFGPGTRLTVT.

The rearrangement links TRBV5-1 to TRBJ1-1, with 8 bases aligning to TRBD1. Losses at the gene ends were 1 base for V and 6 bases for J; bases not matched to a gene: 14. This CDR3 comprises 17 residues. Looked up from germline, CDR1 is SGHRS and CDR2 is YFSETQ. CDR3 DNA sequence: TGCGCCAGCAGCTTGTTGGGTCAGGGGGCAGGTTCTTCTGAAGCTTTCTTT. Its protein is CASSLLGQGAGSSEAFF.